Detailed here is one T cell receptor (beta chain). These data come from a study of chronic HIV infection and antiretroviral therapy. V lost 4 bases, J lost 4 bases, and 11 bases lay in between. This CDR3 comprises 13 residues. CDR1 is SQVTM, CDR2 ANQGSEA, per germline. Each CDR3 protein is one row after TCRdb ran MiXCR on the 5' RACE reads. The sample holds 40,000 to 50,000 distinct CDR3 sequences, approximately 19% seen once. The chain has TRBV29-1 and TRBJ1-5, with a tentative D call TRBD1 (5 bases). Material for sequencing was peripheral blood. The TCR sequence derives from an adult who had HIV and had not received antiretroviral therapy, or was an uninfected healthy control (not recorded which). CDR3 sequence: CSVGGTENQPQHF. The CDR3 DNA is TGCAGCGTTGGGGGGACTGAGAATCAGCCCCAGCATTTT.